Sequencing of this TCR beta chain was carried out in a study of blood T cell repertoires in COVID-19. Study-wide context: The study drew acute and convalescent COVID-19 samples from the United States, Italy and Spain. PBMCs, B-cell-depleted T cells, or T cells provided the cDNA or gDNA that made up the material.

This CDR3 is 12 amino acids long. The V end was cut by 5 bases, the J end by 10 bases, with 14 bases between. Sequencing was performed with immunoSEQ multiplex PCR; in TCRdb, only in-frame clones are kept and a portion is missing. The sample includes roughly 190,000 clones, around nine tenths seen only once; the top ten take around 3.5%. The specimen was peripheral blood. The rearrangement joins TRBV12-3 or TRBV12-4 to TRBJ1-1; maybe TRBD1 (6 bases). The TCR originated in a man between 65 and 85 years old with acute or convalescent COVID-19. In nucleotides, the CDR3 is TGTGCCAGCAGTCTGACAGGACGGGCAGCTTTCTTT. Encoded protein: CASSLTGRAAFF.